The present T cell receptor (beta chain) was sequenced within a study of blood T cell repertoires in COVID-19. In the study overall: The study drew acute and convalescent COVID-19 samples from the United States, Italy and Spain.

Methods used by the authors: The authors estimated nucleated cell counts from reference gene primer amplification. TCRdb's table, derived via immunoSEQ multiplex PCR, lists solely in-frame clones and lacks some. That table furnishes V, J and clone size, whereas the DNA furnished D and trimming. The sample has 500,000 or so clones, roughly nine tenths seen once. Per the germline V gene, CDR1 is SGHRS and CDR2 is YFSETQ. The V end was cut by 1 base, the J end by 2 bases, with 9 bases between. This CDR3 spans 14 amino acids. Sample: PBMCs or T cells enriched from blood (not recorded which). The sequence came from a woman aged 18-35 years who had recovered from COVID-19. The rearrangement joins TRBV5-1 to TRBJ1-2, with a weak D call TRBD1 (6 bases). The CDR3, as DNA: TGCGCCAGCAGCTTGTCAGGGGCGAACTATGGCTACACCTTC. This translates into CASSLSGANYGYTF.